This TCR beta chain comes out of a study of blood T cell repertoires in COVID-19. The J segment lost 7 bases and the V segment lost 4 bases, leaving 10 bases of the junction unmatched. The germline V gene has CDR1 LGHDT and CDR2 YNNKEL (reference sequence). The CDR3 extends over 17 amino acids. Produced via immunoSEQ multiplex PCR; TCRdb's table is partial and in-frame only. The sample has some 320,000 clones; around 90% are singletons. The TCR originated in a man aged 60 to 75 who had recovered from COVID-19. The sequencing input was PBMCs or T cells enriched from blood (not recorded which). This rearrangement joins TRBV3-1 (or the pseudogene TRBV3-2) to TRBJ2-3, with TRBD2 identical over 14 bases. The CDR3 sequence: CASSPPGTSGRRNTQYF. The CDR3 nucleotides are TGTGCCAGCAGCCCCCCGGGGACTAGCGGGAGACGAAATACGCAGTATTTT.